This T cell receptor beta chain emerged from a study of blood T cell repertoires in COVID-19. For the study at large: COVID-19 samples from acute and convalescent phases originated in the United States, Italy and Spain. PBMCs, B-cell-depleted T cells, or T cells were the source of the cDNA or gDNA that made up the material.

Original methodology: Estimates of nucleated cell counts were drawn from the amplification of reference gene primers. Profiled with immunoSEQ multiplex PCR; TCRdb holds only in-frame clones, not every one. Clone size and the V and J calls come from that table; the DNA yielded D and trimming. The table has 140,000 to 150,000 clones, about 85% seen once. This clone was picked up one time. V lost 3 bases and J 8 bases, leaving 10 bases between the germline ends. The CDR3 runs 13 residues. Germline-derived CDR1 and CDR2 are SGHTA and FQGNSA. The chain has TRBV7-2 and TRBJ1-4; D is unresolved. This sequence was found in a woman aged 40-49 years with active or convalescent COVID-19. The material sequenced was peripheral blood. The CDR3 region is CASSFPGGEKLFF. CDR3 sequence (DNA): TGTGCCAGCAGCTTTCCCGGAGGAGAAAAACTGTTTTTT.